These 26 T cell receptor beta chains share one sample of origin, sequenced in a study of T cell responses to AZD1222 COVID-19 vaccine. The repertoire was sequenced with immunoSEQ multiplex PCR; TCRdb's copy has only in-frame clones and lacks some. Of 150,000 to 170,000 clones in the sample, about 88% were seen once. Sequencing was performed on peripheral blood, taken on day 0 of AZD1222 vaccination. These receptors all stem from an adult in good health.

The CDR3 loop is CASSPGFRQGNYGYTF. The CDR3, as DNA: TGTGCCAGCAGCCCGGGTTTCCGGCAGGGGAACTATGGCTACACCTTC. The chain links TRBV3-1 (or the pseudogene TRBV3-2) to TRBJ1-2, with a possible D match to TRBD1 (6 bases). The CDR3 is 16 amino acids. CDR1 and CDR2 (germline): LGHDT, YNNKEL (reference sequence). V was cut by 4 bases and J by 2 bases, with 17 bases left in between.

The V gene is TRBV9, the J gene TRBJ1-1; D gene unclear. This CDR3 comprises 14 residues. The V end was cut by 1 base, the J end by 3 bases, with 10 bases between. The germline V gene has CDR1 SGDLS and CDR2 YYNGEE. The CDR3 spells CASSVRAMDTEAFF. The DNA for the CDR3 is TGTGCCAGCAGCGTAAGGGCGATGGACACTGAAGCTTTCTTT.

V and J are TRBV5-4 and TRBJ1-1; the match to TRBD1 covers 9 bases. Germline CDR1 reads SGHNT; CDR2 reads YYREEE (reference sequence). Losses at the gene ends were 1 base for V and 3 bases for J; bases not matched to a gene: 1. The length of the CDR3 is 14 residues. CDR3 in amino acids: CASSLTGGYTEAFF. The DNA of the CDR3 is TGTGCCAGCAGCTTGACAGGGGGCTACACTGAAGCTTTCTTT.

This sequence joins TRBV18 and TRBJ2-3; 7 bases match TRBD2. The CDR3 spans 13 residues. V gave up 6 bases and J gave up 4 bases; unmatched junction bases: 4. Germline CDR1 reads KGHSH; CDR2 reads LQKENI. CDR3 in DNA: TGTGCCAGCTCCCGCGGGAGCGCAGATACGCAGTATTTT. Encoded protein: CASSRGSADTQYF.

The gene calls are TRBV5-6 and TRBJ2-7, with D uncertain. Germline CDR1 SGHDT, CDR2 YYEEEE. There are 11 residues in the CDR3. V lost 1 base and J 6 bases, leaving 5 bases between the germline ends. DNA for the CDR3: TGTGCCAGCAGCTTGAGCTCCGAGCAGTACTTC. Amino acid sequence: CASSLSSEQYF.

This clone is labeled as medium-sized. The chain employs TRBV4-3 and TRBJ1-5, with D possibly TRBD1 on 6 matching bases. The CDR3 spans 15 residues. The V and J ends lost 3 bases and 7 bases respectively, with 16 bases between them. Germline CDR1 LGHNA, CDR2 YSLEER. CDR3 region: CASSHTTGTNQPQHF. CDR3 nucleotides: TGCGCCAGCAGCCATACCACAGGGACCAACCAGCCCCAGCATTTT.

The J gene is TRBJ1-2, the V gene TRBV29-1; possibly TRBD1 for D (5 bases). Germline V lookup: CDR1 SQVTM, CDR2 ANQGSEA. The length of the CDR3 is 13 residues. V dropped 6 bases and J dropped 9 bases, with 20 bases sitting between them. The CDR3 sequence is CSVQQDLGKSYTF. CDR3 DNA sequence: TGCAGCGTCCAACAGGATTTAGGTAAAAGCTACACCTTC.

The rearrangement uses TRBV6-6 and TRBJ2-4; TRBD1 is a possible D gene (5 bases). Trimming stripped 5 bases from V and 1 base from J, with 9 bases between. This CDR3 has 14 residues. CDR1 and CDR2 (germline): MNHNY, SVGAGI (reference sequence). CDR3 DNA sequence: TGTGCCAGCAGTCTGTCAGGGGCCAAAAACATTCAGTACTTC. Amino acids: CASSLSGAKNIQYF.

This clone was counted a single time. The chain is built from TRBV21-1 and TRBJ1-6; TRBD1 reflects the table's D call only, with no check against the DNA. TRBV21-1 is a recognized pseudogene. This CDR3 spans 19 amino acids. The DNA of the CDR3 is TGTGCCAGCAGAATCCGGACAGATATTAAAATGGCCTATAATTCACCCCTCCACTTT. Translating gives CASRIRTDIKMAYNSPLHF.

The chain recombines TRBV4-3 with TRBJ1-6, with 8 positions matching TRBD1. Germline trimming cut 4 bases from V and 6 bases from J; bases unmatched to any gene: 8. CDR3 length equals 16 residues. From germline, CDR1 is LGHNA and CDR2 YSLEER. In DNA form, the CDR3 reads TGCGCCAGCAGCCCTACCCGGACAGGGCGTAATTCACCCCTCCACTTT. Translating gives CASSPTRTGRNSPLHF.

This clone has just one count. The J gene is TRBJ1-2, the V gene TRBV30; D uncertain. Germline V gene sequence: CDR1 GTSNPN, CDR2 SVGIG (reference sequence). Trimming shortened V by 4 bases and J by 8 bases, and 17 bases separated the two germline ends. The CDR3 has 13 residues. Here the CDR3 DNA reads TGTGCCTGGACCGGATCTTTGAGAGGAGGCTACACCTTC. Its protein product is CAWTGSLRGGYTF.

The chain links TRBV30 to TRBJ1-2, with 7 bases that match TRBD1. J was trimmed by 5 bases and V by 5 bases; bases with no gene match: 5. CDR1 and CDR2 from the germline V gene are GTSNPN and SVGIG (reference sequence). The CDR3 contains 12 residues. CDR3 sequence: CAWQPGGYGYTF. CDR3 sequence (DNA): TGTGCCTGGCAACCAGGGGGTTATGGCTACACCTTC.

CDR3: CASSQSSRVQGGYTF. CDR3 sequence (DNA): TGTGCCAGCAGCCAGTCTAGCAGGGTACAAGGGGGCTACACCTTC. The genes are TRBV3-1 (or the pseudogene TRBV3-2) and TRBJ1-2, with a possible D match to TRBD1 (5 bases). Trimming removed 3 bases at V and 8 bases at J, with 19 bases between. CDR3 length: 15 residues. Germline-derived CDR1 and CDR2 are LGHDT and YNNKEL (reference sequence).

V gene TRBV2 combines with J gene TRBJ1-2; TRBD1 aligns across 8 bases. Germline values: CDR1 SNHLY, CDR2 FYNNEI. The CDR3 sequence is 17 residues long. V was pared by 4 bases and J by 5 bases, with 15 bases of the junction left unmatched. Here the CDR3 DNA reads TGTGCCAGCAGTGCGGCAGGGGGCGCCTCCAACCTATATGGCTACACCTTC. Protein: CASSAAGGASNLYGYTF.

The chain joins TRBV19 to TRBJ1-3, with D tentatively TRBD1 (5 bases). V was trimmed by 0 bases and J by 0 bases, leaving 9 bases between them. This CDR3 is built from 16 residues. The germline V gene encodes CDR1 LNHDA and CDR2 SQIVND (reference sequence). CDR3 in amino acids: CASSIDGTNSGNTIYF. The CDR3 nucleotides read TGTGCCAGTAGTATAGACGGGACTAACTCTGGAAACACCATATATTTT.

J is TRBJ2-1 and V is TRBV11-3, with D maybe TRBD2 (6 bases). The CDR3 spans 15 residues. CDR1 and CDR2 from the germline V gene are SGHNT and YENEEA. V lost 0 bases and J 4 bases, leaving 10 bases between the germline ends. This CDR3 is CASSLDLGTYNEQFF. The DNA for the CDR3 is TGTGCCAGCAGCTTAGACCTAGGGACTTACAATGAGCAGTTCTTC. The variable domain in full, completed from reference TRBV11-3 and TRBJ2-1, reads EAGVVQSPRYKIIEKKQPVAFWCNPISGHNTLYWYLQNLGQGPELLIRYENEEAVDDSQLPKDRFSAERLKGVDSTLKIQPAELGDSAVYLCASSLDLGTYNEQFFGPGTRLTVL.

In this sample, this clone turned up once. V is TRBV28 and J is TRBJ1-2; D not resolved. Trimming took 5 bases from V and 4 from J, leaving 17 bases between them. This CDR3 has 15 residues. Germline V gene lookup returns CDR1 MDHEN and CDR2 SYDVKM. CDR3 protein: CASSTRPGLSYGYTF. CDR3 in DNA: TGTGCCAGCAGTACCAGACCGGGGTTAAGCTATGGCTACACCTTC.

The V call is TRBV6-5, the J call TRBJ1-4; D gene unclear. CDR3 length: 14 residues. V lost 7 bases and J lost 2, with 11 bases in between. Germline V gene lookup returns CDR1 MNHEY and CDR2 SVGAGI. In nucleotides, the CDR3 is TGTGCCAGCAAGAGTTTTGGGACTAATGAAAAACTGTTTTTT. As protein: CASKSFGTNEKLFF.

The V call is TRBV9, the J call TRBJ2-1, with D hard to call. Germline CDR1 is SGDLS and CDR2 is YYNGEE. V lost 2 bases, J lost 7 bases, and 7 bases lay in between. CDR3 length: 12 residues. CDR3 region: CASSVSWNEQFF. The DNA of the CDR3 is TGTGCCAGCAGCGTTTCCTGGAATGAGCAGTTCTTC.

The J gene is TRBJ1-3, the V gene TRBV10-3; no firm D call. From germline, CDR1 is ENHRY and CDR2 SYGVKD. The V end was cut by 6 bases, the J end by 0 bases, with 9 bases between. This CDR3 is 14 amino acids long. The CDR3 loop reads CAIRTRSSGNTIYF. CDR3 DNA sequence: TGTGCCATCAGGACCAGATCCTCTGGAAACACCATATATTTT.

The chain employs TRBV9 and TRBJ2-2; 10 nucleotides match TRBD2. Trimming cost V 3 bases and J 1 base; bases outside gene matches: 3. The CDR3 has 16 amino acids. The V gene's germline CDR1 is SGDLS and CDR2 YYNGEE. Here the CDR3 reads CASSAASGGNTGELFF. The CDR3 DNA follows: TGTGCCAGCAGCGCCGCTAGCGGGGGGAACACCGGGGAGCTGTTTTTT.

The V gene is TRBV21-1, the J gene TRBJ2-3; TRBD2, the D gene given by the table, was not confirmed from the DNA. TRBV21-1 is reported as a pseudogene. The CDR3 spans 16 residues. The CDR3 spells CASSRVNEGSTDTQYF. The CDR3 DNA is TGTGCCAGCAGCAGGGTTAATGAGGGTAGCACAGATACGCAGTATTTT.

The chain combines TRBV20-1 with TRBJ1-6, with D uncertain. V was clipped by 3 bases and J by 4 bases, with 13 bases between them. CDR1 and CDR2 (germline): DFQATT, SNEGSKA (reference sequence). This CDR3 has 15 amino acids. The CDR3 nucleotides are TGCAGTGCTAGTCTGTCGGGTATTTATAATTCACCCCTCCACTTT. It codes for CSASLSGIYNSPLHF.

The V and J genes are TRBV10-3 and TRBJ1-5; no definite D call. Trimming shortened V by 11 bases and J by 3 bases, and 11 bases separated the two germline ends. The length of the CDR3 is 12 residues. The germline V gene encodes CDR1 ENHRY and CDR2 SYGVKD. CDR3 protein: CAVANPNQPQHF. The CDR3 DNA follows: TGTGCCGTCGCAAATCCCAATCAGCCCCAGCATTTT.

The V call is TRBV29-1, the J call TRBJ1-4; weak D call: TRBD1 (5 bases). This CDR3 is built from 12 residues. Germline V gene data show CDR1 as SQVTM and CDR2 as ANQGSEA. The V end was cut by 0 bases, the J end by 8 bases, with 7 bases between. The CDR3, as DNA: TGCAGCGTTGAAGAGGCAGGGGAAAAACTGTTTTTT. Protein: CSVEEAGEKLFF. Looking up the rest from reference TRBV29-1 and TRBJ1-4 gives the full variable domain: SAVISQKPSRDICQRGTSLTIQCQVDSQVTMMFWYRQQPGQSLTLIATANQGSEATYESGFVIDKFPISRPNLTFSTLTVSNMSPEDSSIYLCSVEEAGEKLFFGSGTQLSVL.

This chain uses TRBV7-8 with TRBJ2-1, with unresolved D. The CDR3 has 12 amino acids. Germline V gives CDR1 SGHVS, CDR2 FQNEAQ. V lost 5 bases and J 8 bases, leaving 10 bases between the germline ends. CDR3 nucleotides: TGTGCCAGCAGCCCCCGGTTCGATGAGCAGTTCTTC. Translating it yields CASSPRFDEQFF.